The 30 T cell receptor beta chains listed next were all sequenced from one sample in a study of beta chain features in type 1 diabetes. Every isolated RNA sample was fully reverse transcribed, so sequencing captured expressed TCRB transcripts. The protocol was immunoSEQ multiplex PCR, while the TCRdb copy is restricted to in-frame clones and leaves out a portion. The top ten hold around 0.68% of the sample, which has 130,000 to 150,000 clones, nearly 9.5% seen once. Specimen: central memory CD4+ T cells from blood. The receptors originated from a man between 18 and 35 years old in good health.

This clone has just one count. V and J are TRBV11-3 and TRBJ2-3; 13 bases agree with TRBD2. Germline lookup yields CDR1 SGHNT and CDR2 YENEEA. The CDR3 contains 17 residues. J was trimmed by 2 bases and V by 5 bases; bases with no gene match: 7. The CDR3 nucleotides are TGTGCCAGCAGCCCGGGACTAGCGGGGCTGAACACAGATACGCAGTATTTT. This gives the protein CASSPGLAGLNTDTQYF.

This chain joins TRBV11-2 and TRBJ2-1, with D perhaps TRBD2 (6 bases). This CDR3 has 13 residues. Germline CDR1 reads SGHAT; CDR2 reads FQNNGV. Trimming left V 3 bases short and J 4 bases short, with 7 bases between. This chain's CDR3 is CASSLTRYNEQFF. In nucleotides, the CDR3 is TGTGCCAGCAGCTTGACTAGATACAATGAGCAGTTCTTC.

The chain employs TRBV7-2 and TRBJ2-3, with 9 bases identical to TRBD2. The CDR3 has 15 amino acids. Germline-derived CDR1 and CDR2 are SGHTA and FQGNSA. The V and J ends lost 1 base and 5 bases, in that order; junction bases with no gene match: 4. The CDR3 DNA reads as TGTGCCAGCAGCTTAGGCAGCGGGGGGCTAGATACGCAGTATTTT. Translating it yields CASSLGSGGLDTQYF.

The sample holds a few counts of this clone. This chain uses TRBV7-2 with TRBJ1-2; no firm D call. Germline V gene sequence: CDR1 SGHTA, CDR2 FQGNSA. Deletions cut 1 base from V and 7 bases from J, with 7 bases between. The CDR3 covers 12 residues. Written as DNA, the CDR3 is TGTGCCAGCAGCTTAGATACGGGTGGCTACACCTTC. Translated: CASSLDTGGYTF.

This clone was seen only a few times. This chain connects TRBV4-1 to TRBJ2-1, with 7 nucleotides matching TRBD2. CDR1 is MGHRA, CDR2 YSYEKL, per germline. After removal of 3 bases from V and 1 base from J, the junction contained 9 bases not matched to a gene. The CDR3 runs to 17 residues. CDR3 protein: CASSQTSGGGSYNEQFF. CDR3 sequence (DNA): TGCGCCAGCAGCCAGACCTCTGGCGGGGGATCCTACAATGAGCAGTTCTTC.

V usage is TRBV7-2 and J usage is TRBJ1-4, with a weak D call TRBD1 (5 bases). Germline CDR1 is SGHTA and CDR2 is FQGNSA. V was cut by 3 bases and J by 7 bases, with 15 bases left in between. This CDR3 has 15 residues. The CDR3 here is CASSFYGRDGEKLFF. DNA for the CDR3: TGTGCCAGCAGCTTCTATGGGAGGGACGGTGAAAAACTGTTTTTT.

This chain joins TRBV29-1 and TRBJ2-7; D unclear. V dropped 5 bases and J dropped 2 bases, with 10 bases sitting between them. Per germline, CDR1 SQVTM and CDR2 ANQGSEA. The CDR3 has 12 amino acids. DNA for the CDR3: TGCAGCGTTTATGACTGGGCCTACGAGCAGTACTTC. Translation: CSVYDWAYEQYF.

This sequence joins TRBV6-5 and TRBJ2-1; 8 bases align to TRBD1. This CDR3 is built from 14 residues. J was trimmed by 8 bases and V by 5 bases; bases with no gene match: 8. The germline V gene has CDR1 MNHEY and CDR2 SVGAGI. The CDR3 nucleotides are TGTGCCAGCAGTGATACGCAGGGGGCCGATGAGCAGTTCTTC. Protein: CASSDTQGADEQFF.

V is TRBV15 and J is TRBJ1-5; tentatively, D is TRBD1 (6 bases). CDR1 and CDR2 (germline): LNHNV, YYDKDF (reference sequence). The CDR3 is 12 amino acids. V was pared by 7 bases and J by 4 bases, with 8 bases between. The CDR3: CATTRGNQPQHF. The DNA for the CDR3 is TGTGCCACCACGAGGGGGAATCAGCCCCAGCATTTT.

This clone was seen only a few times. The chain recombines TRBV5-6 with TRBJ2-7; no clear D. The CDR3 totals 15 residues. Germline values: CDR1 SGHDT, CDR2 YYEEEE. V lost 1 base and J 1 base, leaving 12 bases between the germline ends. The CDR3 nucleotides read TGTGCCAGCAGCTTGACAGATAGACCTTCCTACGAGCAGTACTTC. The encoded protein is CASSLTDRPSYEQYF.

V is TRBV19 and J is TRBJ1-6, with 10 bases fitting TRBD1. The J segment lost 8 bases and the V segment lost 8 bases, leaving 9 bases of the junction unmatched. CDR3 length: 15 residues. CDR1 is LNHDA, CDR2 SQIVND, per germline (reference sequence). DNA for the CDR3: TGTGCCAGTGCTCCACGGGACAGGGGTCATTCACCCCTCCACTTT. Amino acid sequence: CASAPRDRGHSPLHF.

CDR3 sequence (DNA): TGTGCCAGCTCCCCAGGGGTAATGACAGGGTTTTATACCAATCAGCCCCAGCATTTT. It encodes CASSPGVMTGFYTNQPQHF. The gene calls are TRBV18 and TRBJ1-5, with 7 bases lining up with TRBD1. Germline V gene lookup returns CDR1 KGHSH and CDR2 LQKENI. V gave up 6 bases and J gave up 3 bases; unmatched junction bases: 20. The CDR3 has 19 residues.

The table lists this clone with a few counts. The CDR3 coding sequence is TGTGCCAGCAGCCAAGGGGACAGGGAGAATGAAAAACTGTTTTTT. It is translated as CASSQGDRENEKLFF. This chain links TRBV4-2 with TRBJ1-4; 9 nucleotides align to TRBD1. The CDR3 length is 15 residues. Germline loops: CDR1 LGHNA, CDR2 YNFKEQ. The junction had 2 bases not matched to a gene; V was cut back by 1 base and J by 5 bases.

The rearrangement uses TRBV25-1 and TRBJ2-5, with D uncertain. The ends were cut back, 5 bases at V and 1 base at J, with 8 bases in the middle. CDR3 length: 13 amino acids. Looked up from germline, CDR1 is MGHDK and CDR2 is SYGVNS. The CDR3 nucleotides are TGTGCCAGCAGTACGGGTGCCCAAGAGACCCAGTACTTC. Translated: CASSTGAQETQYF.

This chain's CDR3 is CAFAGGAPTDTQYF. The CDR3, as DNA: TGTGCCTTCGCGGGGGGGGCCCCCACAGATACGCAGTATTTT. The rearrangement links TRBV6-4 to TRBJ2-3, with 9 bases fitting TRBD2. Germline V gene sequence: CDR1 MRHNA, CDR2 SNTAGT. V trimming: 11 bases; J trimming: 2 bases; junction bases outside the gene matches: 8. The CDR3 sequence is 14 residues long.

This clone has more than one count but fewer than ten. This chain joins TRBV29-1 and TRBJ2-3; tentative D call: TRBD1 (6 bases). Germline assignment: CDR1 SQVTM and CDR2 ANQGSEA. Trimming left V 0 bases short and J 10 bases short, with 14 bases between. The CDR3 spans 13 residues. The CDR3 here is CSVEEQGNGAQYF. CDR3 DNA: TGCAGCGTTGAAGAACAGGGCAACGGCGCGCAGTATTTT.

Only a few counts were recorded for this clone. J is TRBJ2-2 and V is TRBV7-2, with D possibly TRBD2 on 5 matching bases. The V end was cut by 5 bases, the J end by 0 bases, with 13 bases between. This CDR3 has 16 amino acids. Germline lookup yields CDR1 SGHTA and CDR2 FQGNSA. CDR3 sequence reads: CASSARTATNTGELFF. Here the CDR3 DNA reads TGTGCCAGCAGCGCCAGGACTGCTACGAACACCGGGGAGCTGTTTTTT.

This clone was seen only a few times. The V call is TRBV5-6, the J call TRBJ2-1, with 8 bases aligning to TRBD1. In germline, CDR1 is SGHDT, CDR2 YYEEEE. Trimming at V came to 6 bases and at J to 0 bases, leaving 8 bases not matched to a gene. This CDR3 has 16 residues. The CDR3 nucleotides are TGTGCCAGCATCCGAGACAGGGGAAGCTCCTACAATGAGCAGTTCTTC. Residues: CASIRDRGSSYNEQFF.

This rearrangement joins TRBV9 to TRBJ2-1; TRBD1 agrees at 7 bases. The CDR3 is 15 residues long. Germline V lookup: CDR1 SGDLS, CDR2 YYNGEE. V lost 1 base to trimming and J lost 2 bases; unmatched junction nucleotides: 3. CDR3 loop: CASSVTGETYNEQFF. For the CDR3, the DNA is TGTGCCAGCAGCGTAACAGGGGAAACCTACAATGAGCAGTTCTTC.

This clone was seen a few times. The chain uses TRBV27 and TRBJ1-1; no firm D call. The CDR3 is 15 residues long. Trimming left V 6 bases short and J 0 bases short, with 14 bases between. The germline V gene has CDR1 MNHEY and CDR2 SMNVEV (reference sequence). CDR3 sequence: CASRFLSGMNTEAFF. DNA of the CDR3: TGTGCCAGCAGATTCCTATCGGGGATGAACACTGAAGCTTTCTTT.

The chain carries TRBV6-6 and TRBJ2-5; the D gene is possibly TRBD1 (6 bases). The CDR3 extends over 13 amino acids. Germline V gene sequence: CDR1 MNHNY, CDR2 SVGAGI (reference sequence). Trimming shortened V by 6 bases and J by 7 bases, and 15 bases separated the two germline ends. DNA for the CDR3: TGTGCCAGCAGCTTAGGACAGCTAATGACCCAGTACTTC. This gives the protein CASSLGQLMTQYF.

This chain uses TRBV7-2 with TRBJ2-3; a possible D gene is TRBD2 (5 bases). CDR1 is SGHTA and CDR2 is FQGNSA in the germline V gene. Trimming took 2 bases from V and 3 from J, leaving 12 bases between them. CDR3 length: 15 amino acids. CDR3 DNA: TGTGCCAGCAGCTTACTAGGGCGCGGGACAGATACGCAGTATTTT. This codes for CASSLLGRGTDTQYF.

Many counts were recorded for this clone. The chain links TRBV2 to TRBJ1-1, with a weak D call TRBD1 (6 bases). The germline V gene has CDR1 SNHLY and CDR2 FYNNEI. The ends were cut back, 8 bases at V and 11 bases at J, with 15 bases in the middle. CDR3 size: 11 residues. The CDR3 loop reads CASLLTGLAFF. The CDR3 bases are TGTGCCAGCCTACTCACAGGGCTGGCTTTCTTT.

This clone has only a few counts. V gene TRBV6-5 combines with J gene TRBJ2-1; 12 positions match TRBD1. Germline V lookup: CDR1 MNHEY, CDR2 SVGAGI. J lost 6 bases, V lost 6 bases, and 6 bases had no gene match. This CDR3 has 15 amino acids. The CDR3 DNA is TGTGCCAGCAGGGGGGGACAGGGGGCGATCAATGAGCAGTTCTTC. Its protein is CASRGGQGAINEQFF.

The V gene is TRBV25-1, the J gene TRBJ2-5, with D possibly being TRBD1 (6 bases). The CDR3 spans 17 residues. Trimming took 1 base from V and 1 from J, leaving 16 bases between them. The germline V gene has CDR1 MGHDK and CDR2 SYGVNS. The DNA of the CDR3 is TGTGCCAGCAGTGAATTTAGGGGGAATGGGGGCCAAGAGACCCAGTACTTC. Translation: CASSEFRGNGGQETQYF.

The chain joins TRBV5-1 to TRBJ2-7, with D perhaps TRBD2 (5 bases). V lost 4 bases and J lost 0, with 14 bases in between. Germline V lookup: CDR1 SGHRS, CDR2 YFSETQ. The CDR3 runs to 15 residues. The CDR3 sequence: CASSPGPGSSYEQYF. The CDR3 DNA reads TGCGCCAGCAGCCCTGGGCCGGGAAGCTCCTACGAGCAGTACTTC.

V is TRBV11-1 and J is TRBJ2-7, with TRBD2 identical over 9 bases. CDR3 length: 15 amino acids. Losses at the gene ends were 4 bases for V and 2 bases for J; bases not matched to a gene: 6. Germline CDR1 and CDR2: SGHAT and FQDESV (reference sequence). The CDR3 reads CASSSLAGKTYEQYF. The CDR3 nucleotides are TGTGCCAGCAGCTCCCTAGCGGGGAAGACCTACGAGCAGTACTTC.

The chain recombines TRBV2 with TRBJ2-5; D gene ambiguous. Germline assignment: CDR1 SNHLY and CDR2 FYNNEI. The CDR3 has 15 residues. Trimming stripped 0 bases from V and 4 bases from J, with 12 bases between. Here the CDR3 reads CASSEAAGPPETQYF. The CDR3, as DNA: TGTGCCAGCAGTGAAGCAGCAGGCCCACCAGAGACCCAGTACTTC.

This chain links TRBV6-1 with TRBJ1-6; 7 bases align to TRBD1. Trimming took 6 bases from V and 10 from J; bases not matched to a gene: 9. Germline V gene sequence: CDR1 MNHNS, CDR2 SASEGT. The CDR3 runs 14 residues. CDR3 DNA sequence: TGTGCCAGCAGCAGGACACGACAGGGATCACCCCTCCACTTT. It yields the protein CASSRTRQGSPLHF.

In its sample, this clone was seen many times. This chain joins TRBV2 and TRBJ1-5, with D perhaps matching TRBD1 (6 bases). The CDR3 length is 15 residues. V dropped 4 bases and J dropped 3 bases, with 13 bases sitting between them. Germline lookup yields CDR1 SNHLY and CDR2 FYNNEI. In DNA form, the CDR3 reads TGTGCCAGCAGTGTTACCAGGGGATACAATCAGCCCCAGCATTTT. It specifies CASSVTRGYNQPQHF. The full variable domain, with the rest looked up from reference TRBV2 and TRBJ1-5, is EPEVTQTPSHQVTQMGQEVILRCVPISNHLYFYWYRQILGQKVEFLVSFYNNEISEKSEIFDDQFSVERPDGSNFTLKIRSTKLEDSAMYFCASSVTRGYNQPQHFGDGTRLSIL.